One sample yielded the 31 T cell receptor beta chains listed below, sequenced in a study of blood T cells in healthy people across ages. A second PCR of 7 to 11 cycles used a sample-barcoded 5' primer and a J-beta primer mix. Each CDR3 protein is one row after TCRdb ran MiXCR on the 5' RACE reads. The sample has 800,000 to 950,000 distinct CDR3 sequences; approximately 32% are singletons. This sample also belongs to another study, concerning T cells of mothers and their children.

The material sequenced was blood. All receptors come from a woman aged 40 to 50 in good health.

The chain links TRBV5-1 to TRBJ2-1, with D possibly TRBD1 on 6 matching bases. This CDR3 region has 15 residues. The germline gives CDR1 SGHRS, CDR2 YFSETQ. V was pared by 4 bases and J by 3 bases, with 14 bases between. CDR3 residues: CASSGGGEHYNEQFF. The CDR3 DNA is TGCGCCAGCAGCGGGGGCGGAGAGCACTACAATGAGCAGTTCTTC.

V and J are TRBV9 and TRBJ2-1, with 8 bases that match TRBD1. The CDR3 has 15 residues. Losses at the gene ends were 4 bases for V and 7 bases for J; bases not matched to a gene: 10. Germline V CDR1 and CDR2: SGDLS, YYNGEE. CDR3 nucleotide sequence: TGTGCCAGCAGCATTGCCGGACAGGGCAGGAATGAGCAGTTCTTC. This translates into CASSIAGQGRNEQFF.

The gene calls are TRBV4-1 and TRBJ2-7; TRBD2 is a possible D gene (5 bases). The ends were cut back, 1 base at V and 0 bases at J, with 13 bases in the middle. This CDR3 has 16 residues. The germline V gene encodes CDR1 MGHRA and CDR2 YSYEKL. DNA for the CDR3: TGCGCCAGCAGCCAAGGGTGGGAGTTAAGCTCCTACGAGCAGTACTTC. Amino acids: CASSQGWELSSYEQYF.

There are many counts of this clonotype. The J gene is TRBJ2-1, the V gene TRBV4-3, with no clear D. This CDR3 has 14 residues. V was shortened by 0 bases and J by 4 bases, with 7 bases between the two germline ends. Germline V gene sequence: CDR1 LGHNA, CDR2 YSLEER. CDR3 loop: CASSQERVYNEQFF. The CDR3 nucleotides read TGCGCCAGCAGCCAAGAAAGGGTTTACAATGAGCAGTTCTTC.

This clonotype has a handful of counts. This chain uses TRBV28 with TRBJ2-1, with D perhaps matching TRBD1 (5 bases). The CDR3 totals 13 residues. Germline-derived CDR1 and CDR2 are MDHEN and SYDVKM. V was cut by 2 bases and J by 6 bases, with 8 bases left in between. The CDR3 here is CASSLRQPNEQFF. The CDR3 DNA is TGTGCCAGCAGTTTAAGACAGCCCAATGAGCAGTTCTTC.

This clonotype was counted at least ten times. The gene calls are TRBV7-2 and TRBJ2-5; 9 bases line up with TRBD2. This CDR3 is 16 amino acids long. V lost 5 bases and J lost 2; bases outside the gene matches: 9. Germline CDR1 is SGHTA and CDR2 is FQGNSA. CDR3 loop: CASSQPAGGRQETQYF. The CDR3 nucleotides read TGTGCCAGCAGCCAACCCGCGGGGGGGCGGCAAGAGACCCAGTACTTC.

This clonotype appeared many times. The chain is built from TRBV4-3 and TRBJ2-7; D is possibly TRBD1 or TRBD2 (5 bases each). V lost 1 base to trimming and J lost 0 bases, with 13 bases between them. The CDR3 sequence is 16 residues long. Germline values: CDR1 LGHNA, CDR2 YSLEER. The CDR3 reads CASSQATGTNSYEQYF. CDR3 DNA sequence: TGCGCCAGCAGCCAAGCCACCGGGACCAACTCCTACGAGCAGTACTTC.

The V and J genes are TRBV3-1 and TRBJ2-3; 7 bases fit TRBD2. J lost 0 bases, V lost 6 bases, and 6 bases had no gene match. Per the germline V gene, CDR1 is LGHDT and CDR2 is YNNKEL (reference sequence). This CDR3 contains 15 residues. The CDR3 reads CASSPGGTSTDTQYF. CDR3 DNA: TGTGCCAGCAGTCCGGGGGGAACTAGCACAGATACGCAGTATTTT.

Comment on this clonotype: This may be a read error, as it is one base from a much larger clone. The chain links TRBV7-2 to TRBJ2-1, with D possibly being TRBD2 (7 bases). Between the trimmed V and J ends, which lost 7 bases and 2 bases, there was a span of 12 bases. Germline lookup yields CDR1 SGHTA and CDR2 FQGNSA. This CDR3 contains 14 residues. CDR3 loop: CASKGGGPYNEQFF. In nucleotides, the CDR3 is TGTGCCAGCAAGGGCGGGGGCCCCTACAATGAGCAGTTCTTC.

The chain joins TRBV10-3 to TRBJ2-7; D is perhaps TRBD1 or TRBD2 (7 bases each). The V gene's germline CDR1 is ENHRY and CDR2 SYGVKD. The CDR3 is 17 amino acids. The V end lost 4 bases, the J end lost 2 bases, and 21 bases lay between the germline ends. The CDR3 DNA sequence: TGTGCCATCAGTGCCTGGACAAGCGGGACAGAGCCCTACGAGCAGTACTTC. Protein: CAISAWTSGTEPYEQYF.

J is TRBJ1-2 and V is TRBV28; D is unresolved. This CDR3 spans 14 amino acids. Trimming pared 5 bases from V and 4 bases from J, leaving 14 bases between. Germline assignment: CDR1 MDHEN and CDR2 SYDVKM. DNA for the CDR3: TGTGCCAGCAGTCCCCCCCCGAGTCCCTATGGCTACACCTTC. Translation: CASSPPPSPYGYTF.

V and J are TRBV20-1 and TRBJ1-1; D unresolved. With 0 bases removed from V and 6 bases from J, the gap between germline ends came to 11 bases. The CDR3 sequence is 13 residues long. The germline V gene encodes CDR1 DFQATT and CDR2 SNEGSKA (reference sequence). CDR3: CSARDYGVAEAFF. The DNA of the CDR3 is TGCAGTGCTAGAGATTACGGGGTCGCTGAAGCTTTCTTT.

This clonotype was recorded many times. This sequence joins TRBV7-8 and TRBJ2-7; the D gene is possibly TRBD1 (5 bases). Germline-derived CDR1 and CDR2 are SGHVS and FQNEAQ. The CDR3 loop spans 13 amino acids. V lost 3 bases and J 4 bases, leaving 10 bases between the germline ends. Here the CDR3 reads CASSFDSTYEQYF. The DNA for the CDR3 is TGTGCCAGCAGCTTTGACAGTACTTACGAGCAGTACTTC.

This clonotype showed up many times. The V and J genes are TRBV20-1 and TRBJ2-2, with D possibly being TRBD1 (6 bases). The germline CDR1 and CDR2 sequences are DFQATT and SNEGSKA (reference sequence). Trimming pared 0 bases from V and 3 bases from J, leaving 20 bases between. The CDR3 loop spans 18 amino acids. The CDR3 sequence: CSARDMVWGRGDTGELFF. CDR3 nucleotides: TGCAGTGCTAGAGATATGGTTTGGGGCAGGGGTGACACCGGGGAGCTGTTTTTT.

In the case of this clonotype: This may come from a read error, since a much larger clone is one base off. The missing conserved phenylalanine or tryptophan at the end of this CDR3 makes a read error likely. The chain employs TRBV2 and TRBJ2-7; D possibly corresponds to TRBD1 (5 bases). Per germline, CDR1 SNHLY and CDR2 FYNNEI. This CDR3 has 12 amino acids. Trimming shortened V by 6 bases and J by 3 bases, and 9 bases separated the two germline ends. The CDR3 loop reads CASRDNGYEQYL. Here the CDR3 DNA reads TGTGCCAGCAGGGACAACGGCTACGAGCAGTACCTC.

The chain has TRBV20-1 and TRBJ2-4; D perhaps matches TRBD2 (5 bases). Per the germline V gene, CDR1 is DFQATT and CDR2 is SNEGSKA (reference sequence). The CDR3 consists of 14 residues. Trimming removed 1 base from V and 13 bases from J, with 20 bases in between. The CDR3 sequence: CSARVYGNYNEQYF. Here the CDR3 DNA reads TGCAGTGCTAGAGTCTACGGGAACTACAATGAGCAGTACTTC.

Worth noting for this clonotype: The conserved closing phenylalanine or tryptophan is absent in this CDR3, likely reflecting a read error. This sequence joins TRBV14 and TRBJ2-1; D uncertain. In germline, CDR1 is SGHDN, CDR2 FVKESK. V was trimmed by 0 bases and J by 5 bases, leaving 5 bases between them. The CDR3 contains 13 residues. CDR3 protein: CASSQDLHNEQFL. CDR3 DNA: TGTGCCAGCAGCCAAGATCTCCACAATGAGCAGTTCTTA.

The V and J genes are TRBV29-1 and TRBJ2-2; either TRBD1 or TRBD2 may supply D (8 bases each). The CDR3 spans 16 residues. Germline lookup yields CDR1 SQVTM and CDR2 ANQGSEA. Deletions cut 7 bases from V and 5 bases from J, with 23 bases between. CDR3 loop: CSAGGRTGRGTGELFF. CDR3 sequence (DNA): TGCAGCGCTGGCGGGAGGACAGGGAGGGGGACCGGGGAGCTGTTTTTT.

The chain uses TRBV5-1 and TRBJ2-1; no definite D call. The CDR3 is 16 residues long. Per germline, CDR1 SGHRS and CDR2 YFSETQ. Trimming removed 0 bases from V and 0 bases from J, with 10 bases in between. CDR3 coding DNA: TGCGCCAGCAGCTTGGGGTCGCACATCTCCTACAATGAGCAGTTCTTC. Amino acid sequence: CASSLGSHISYNEQFF.

This clonotype was recorded at least ten times. The chain joins TRBV12-3 or TRBV12-4 to TRBJ2-1, with TRBD2 matching over 7 bases. V lost 4 bases, J lost 4 bases, and 7 bases stayed unmatched. The CDR3 is made up of 15 amino acids. The CDR3 loop reads CASSSDVGLYNEQFF. In nucleotides, the CDR3 is TGTGCCAGCAGTTCCGATGTGGGACTATACAATGAGCAGTTCTTC.

Note on this clonotype: A read error may produce the germline difference seen at one junction end. This rearrangement joins TRBV7-2 to TRBJ1-5, with 7 bases matching TRBD1. The CDR3 contains 18 residues. Germline CDR1 SGHTA, CDR2 FQGNSA. CDR3 DNA: TGTGTCAGCAGCACGAGAAGGGGCTCCGGGACAGAGAACCAGCCCCAGCATTTT. The encoded protein is CVSSTRRGSGTENQPQHF.

The CDR3 DNA reads as TGTGCCAGCAGTTCAGAGGCCATCTCTGGGGCCAACGTCCTGACTTTC. Translating it yields CASSSEAISGANVLTF. The chain uses TRBV12-3 or TRBV12-4 and TRBJ2-6; D remains ambiguous. The CDR3 contains 16 residues. Trimming took off 4 bases at V and 0 bases at J, with 10 bases between the two ends.

This clonotype was counted ten times or more. The chain couples TRBV25-1 to TRBJ1-2; D ambiguous. This CDR3 contains 15 residues. Germline V CDR1 and CDR2: MGHDK, SYGVNS. The ends were cut back, 4 bases at V and 6 bases at J, with 18 bases in the middle. For the CDR3, the DNA is TGTGCCAGCAGTGGAGAGCCCTCGCTTAAGGATGGCTACACCTTC. This sequence encodes CASSGEPSLKDGYTF.

This clonotype has just a few counts. The chain combines TRBV9 with TRBJ2-3; TRBD1 is a possible D gene (5 bases). CDR3 length equals 13 residues. The germline V gene has CDR1 SGDLS and CDR2 YYNGEE. V was cut by 5 bases and J by 2 bases, with 9 bases left in between. The CDR3 sequence: CASRAGITDTQYF. The CDR3 DNA sequence: TGTGCCAGCAGAGCAGGGATCACAGATACGCAGTATTTT.

The rearrangement uses TRBV6-2 or TRBV6-3 and TRBJ1-5; perhaps TRBD1 as D (6 bases). This CDR3 has 16 amino acids. V shed 6 bases and J shed 0 bases, with 15 bases lying between them. The germline CDR1 and CDR2 sequences are MNHEY and SVGEGT. CDR3 in amino acids: CASRSPQGYSNQPQHF. The CDR3, as DNA: TGTGCCAGCAGAAGTCCACAGGGTTATAGCAATCAGCCCCAGCATTTT.

The chain joins TRBV5-1 to TRBJ2-3, with 7 bases that match TRBD2. The CDR3 totals 16 residues. Germline-derived CDR1 and CDR2 are SGHRS and YFSETQ. The V and J ends lost 1 base and 4 bases, in that order; junction bases with no gene match: 9. The DNA of the CDR3 is TGCGCCAGCAGCTTGAATGGGCAGGGAGGGGCAGATACGCAGTATTTT. Residues: CASSLNGQGGADTQYF.

This clonotype has a handful of counts. V and J are TRBV24-1 and TRBJ2-1; 7 positions agree with TRBD2. This CDR3 region has 16 residues. Trimming cost V 8 bases and J 8 bases; bases outside gene matches: 17. Looked up from germline, CDR1 is KGHDR and CDR2 is SFDVKD. The CDR3 DNA is TGTGCCACCATGGGGACTAATTCCCACCACGACGATGAGCAGTTCTTC. Protein sequence: CATMGTNSHHDDEQFF.

This clonotype came up many times. The gene calls are TRBV7-9 and TRBJ2-7; D unclear. Trimming removed 5 bases from V and 2 bases from J, with 16 bases in between. Germline loops: CDR1 SEHNR, CDR2 FQNEAQ (reference sequence). The CDR3 is made up of 15 amino acids. The CDR3 sequence is CASSGSPRRTYEQYF. CDR3 nucleotides: TGTGCCAGCAGCGGCAGTCCTCGGCGTACCTACGAGCAGTACTTC.

With respect to this clonotype: A much larger clonotype is one base distant, so this may be a read error. The CDR3 coding sequence is TGTGCCAGTAATAATGGAGACTGGCAGTACTTC. Its protein product is CASNNGDWQYF. The chain uses TRBV19 and TRBJ2-5; no clear D gene. This CDR3 comprises 11 residues. V was shortened by 7 bases and J by 11 bases, with 14 bases between the two germline ends. CDR1 is LNHDA, CDR2 SQIVND, per germline (reference sequence). The whole variable domain, remainder taken from reference TRBV19 and TRBJ2-5, is DGGITQSPKYLFRKEGQNVTLSCEQNLNHDAMYWYRQDPGQGLRLIYYSQIVNDFQKGDIAEGYSVSREKKESFPLTVTSAQKNPTAFYLCASNNGDWQYFGPGTRLLVL.

This clonotype was detected only a few times. This chain joins TRBV5-1 and TRBJ2-7; D is uncertain. The germline gives CDR1 SGHRS, CDR2 YFSETQ. The CDR3 covers 13 residues. V was clipped by 4 bases and J by 2 bases, with 10 bases between them. This CDR3 reads CASSRDVTYEQYF. DNA for the CDR3: TGCGCCAGCAGCAGAGACGTCACCTACGAGCAGTACTTC.

The sample holds a few counts of this clonotype. The rearrangement uses TRBV5-4 and TRBJ1-1; TRBD1 agrees at 7 bases. This CDR3 is 14 amino acids long. Germline V gene sequence: CDR1 SGHNT, CDR2 YYREEE (reference sequence). J was trimmed by 4 bases and V by 1 base; bases with no gene match: 4. The CDR3 DNA reads as TGTGCCAGCAGCTTGATCGACAGGGCCACTGAAGCTTTCTTT. This translates into CASSLIDRATEAFF. Full variable domain (missing parts from reference TRBV5-4 and TRBJ1-1): ETGVTQSPTHLIKTRGQQVTLRCSSQSGHNTVSWYQQALGQGPQFIFQYYREEENGRGNFPPRFSGLQFPNYSSELNVNALELDDSALYLCASSLIDRATEAFFGQGTRLTVV.